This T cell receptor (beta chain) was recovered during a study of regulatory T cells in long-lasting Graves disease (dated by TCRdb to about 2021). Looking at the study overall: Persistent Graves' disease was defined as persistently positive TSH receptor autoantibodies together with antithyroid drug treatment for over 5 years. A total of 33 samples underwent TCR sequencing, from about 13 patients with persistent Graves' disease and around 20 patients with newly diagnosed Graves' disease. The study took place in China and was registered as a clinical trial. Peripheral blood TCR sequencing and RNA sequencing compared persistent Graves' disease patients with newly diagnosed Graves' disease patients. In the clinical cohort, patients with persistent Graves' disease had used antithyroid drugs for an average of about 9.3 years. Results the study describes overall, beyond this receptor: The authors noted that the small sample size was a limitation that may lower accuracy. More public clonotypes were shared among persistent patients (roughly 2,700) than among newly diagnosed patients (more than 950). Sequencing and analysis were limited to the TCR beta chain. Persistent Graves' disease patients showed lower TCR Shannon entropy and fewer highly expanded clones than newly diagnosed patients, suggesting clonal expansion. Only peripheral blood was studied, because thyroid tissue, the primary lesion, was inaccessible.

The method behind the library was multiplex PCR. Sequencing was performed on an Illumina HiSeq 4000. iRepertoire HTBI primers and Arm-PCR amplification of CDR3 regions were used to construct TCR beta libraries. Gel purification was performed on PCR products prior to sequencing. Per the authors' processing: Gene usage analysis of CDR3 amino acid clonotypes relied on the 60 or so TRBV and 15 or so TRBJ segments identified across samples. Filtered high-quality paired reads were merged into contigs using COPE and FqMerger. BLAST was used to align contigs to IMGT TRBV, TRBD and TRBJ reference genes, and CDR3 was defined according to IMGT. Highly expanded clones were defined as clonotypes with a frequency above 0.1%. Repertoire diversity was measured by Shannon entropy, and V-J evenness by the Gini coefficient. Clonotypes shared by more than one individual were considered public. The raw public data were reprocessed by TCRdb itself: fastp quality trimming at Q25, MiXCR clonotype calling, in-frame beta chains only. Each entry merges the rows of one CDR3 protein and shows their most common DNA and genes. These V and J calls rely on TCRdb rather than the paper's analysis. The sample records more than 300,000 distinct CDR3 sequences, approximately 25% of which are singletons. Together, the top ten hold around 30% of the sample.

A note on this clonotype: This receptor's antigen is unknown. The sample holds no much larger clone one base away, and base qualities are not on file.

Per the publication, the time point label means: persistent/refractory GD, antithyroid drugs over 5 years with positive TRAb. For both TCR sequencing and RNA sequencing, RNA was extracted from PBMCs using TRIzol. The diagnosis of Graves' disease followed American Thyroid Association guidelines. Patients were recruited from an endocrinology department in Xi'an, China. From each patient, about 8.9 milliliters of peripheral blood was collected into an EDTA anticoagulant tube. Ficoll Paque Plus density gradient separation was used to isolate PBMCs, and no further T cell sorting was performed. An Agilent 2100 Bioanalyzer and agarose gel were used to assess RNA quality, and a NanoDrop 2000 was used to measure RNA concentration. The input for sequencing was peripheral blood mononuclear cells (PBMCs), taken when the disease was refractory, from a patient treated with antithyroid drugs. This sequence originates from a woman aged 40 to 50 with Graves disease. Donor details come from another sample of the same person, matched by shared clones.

The CDR3 loop reads CASSLVLKPYTEAFF. In nucleotide form, the sequence is TGTGCCAGCAGCTTAGTTCTTAAGCCCTACACTGAAGCTTTCTTT. The chain was built from TRBV11-2 and TRBJ1-1, with an unclear D gene assignment. The CDR3 contains 15 residues, cysteine and phenylalanine counted. Of all the DNA, just the CDR3 is kept, 45 bases in frame from base 1. The V end loses 1 base and the J end loses 3 bases, and a stretch of 12 bases separates them. The CDR1 and CDR2 encoded by the germline V gene are SGHAT and FQNNGV.